This TCR beta chain stems from a study of blood T cell repertoires in COVID-19. Study at large: Sites across the United States, Italy and Spain contributed samples from acute and convalescent COVID-19. T cells, B-cell-depleted T cells, or PBMCs provided the cDNA or gDNA that served as material.

The CDR3 spans 15 residues. The germline gives CDR1 MGHRA, CDR2 YSYEKL. V was pared by 4 bases and J by 4 bases, with 16 bases between. Authors' data handling: Estimates of nucleated cell counts were drawn from the amplification of reference gene primers. Clones were read by immunoSEQ multiplex PCR, and TCRdb kept only the in-frame ones, dropping some. Clone size and V and J calls were adopted from that table, with D and trimming inferred from the DNA. This sample has over 150,000 clones, with roughly nine tenths found just once. The clonotype comes from a man over 45 with acute or convalescent COVID-19. The sample was peripheral blood. The V and J genes are TRBV4-1 and TRBJ2-5; TRBD2 might be the D (5 bases). The CDR3 sequence: CASSPHEGMRETQYF. The CDR3 DNA is TGCGCCAGCAGCCCCCACGAGGGCATGCGAGAGACCCAGTACTTC.